Here is one TCR beta chain with its context. The antigen remains unidentified. The CDR3 is made up of 13 amino acids. CDR1 is SGHVS, CDR2 FNYEAQ, per germline. Between the trimmed V and J ends, which lost 1 base and 13 bases, there was a span of 14 bases. The data belong to a study of cytomegalovirus exposure and HLA in healthy donors. Study results and caveats: Fewer than 20,000 TCR beta sequences were associated with HLA alleles at 0.05 false discovery rate in a later analysis. One later analysis reportedly identified an Asian-associated ancestry cluster that showed fewer N-insertions than the roughly 720-donor mean. A prior analysis recorded that most TCR beta V segments were productive about 90% or about 30% of the time. A later analysis revealed that TCR association rates differed between HLA loci, peaking at DRB1 and bottoming out at HLA-C.

The PCR employed 60 Vbeta primers together with 13 Jbeta primers. Clones were sequenced by immunoSEQ multiplex PCR, and TCRdb holds only the in-frame ones, with some missing. The table includes roughly 180,000 clones, approximately 88% detected once. This TCR was sampled from a boy between 10 and 17 years old in good health and CMV-seronegative. The material sequenced was PBMCs. The chain carries TRBV7-6 and TRBJ2-1; D possibly corresponds to TRBD2 (6 bases). The CDR3: CASSLGVETRQFF. The CDR3 nucleotides are TGTGCCAGCAGCTTAGGGGTAGAGACTAGACAGTTCTTC.